The 24 T cell receptor beta chains below come from one sample, sequenced in a study of T cells in Graves' hyperthyroidism and ophthalmopathy. What was amplified from RNA transcripts were TCR beta CDR3 regions. RT-PCR in the first round (using the HTBI primer set) targeted the TCR CDR3. One entry per CDR3 protein, called by TCRdb with MiXCR from the multiplex PCR reads. The sample holds 300,000 to 400,000 distinct CDR3 sequences, roughly a fifth seen once. Sequencing was carried out using blood. The receptors here all came from a woman in her fifties or sixties with Graves' hyperthyroidism.

The chain has TRBV5-1 and TRBJ2-3; 9 bases match TRBD1. V was clipped by 0 bases and J by 4 bases; unmatched bases: 12. The CDR3 has 18 residues. The germline CDR1 and CDR2 sequences are SGHRS and YFSETQ. This CDR3 is CASSLAPSDRGVSDTQYF. CDR3 DNA: TGCGCCAGCAGCTTGGCCCCTAGTGACAGGGGGGTCTCAGATACGCAGTATTTT.

This clonotype was seen at least ten times. The chain recombines TRBV7-8 with TRBJ2-1, with 8 bases lining up with TRBD2. CDR3 length: 16 residues. Per the germline V gene, CDR1 is SGHVS and CDR2 is FQNEAQ. The trim removed 5 bases at V and 4 bases at J, leaving 10 bases unmatched. DNA of the CDR3: TGTGCCAGCAGCATAGTAGCGGGAAAAAGGTACAATGAGCAGTTCTTC. It translates to CASSIVAGKRYNEQFF.

The chain joins TRBV28 to TRBJ1-2, with 8 positions matching TRBD1. The J segment lost 6 bases and the V segment lost 2 bases, leaving 5 bases of the junction unmatched. This CDR3 has 14 amino acids. Germline V gene sequence: CDR1 MDHEN, CDR2 SYDVKM. The CDR3 bases are TGTGCCAGCAGTTTACAGGGGGCGCTTCATGGCTACACCTTC. Amino acid sequence: CASSLQGALHGYTF.

This clonotype was counted ten times or more. The rearrangement links TRBV12-3 or TRBV12-4 to TRBJ1-5, with 7 bases fitting TRBD1. The V segment lost 5 bases and the J segment 2 bases; nucleotides outside the gene matches: 9. This CDR3 has 16 amino acids. The CDR3 DNA reads as TGTGCCAGCAGTCCCCAAACAGGGGTAGGCAATCAGCCCCAGCATTTT. Amino acid sequence: CASSPQTGVGNQPQHF.

This clonotype was picked up one time. This chain uses TRBV12-3 or TRBV12-4 with TRBJ2-5, with a tentative D call TRBD1 (8 bases). The CDR3 is 16 amino acids. The ends were cut back, 2 bases at V and 9 bases at J, with 22 bases in the middle. CDR3 coding DNA: TGTGCCAGCAGTTTATCCCCTAGGACAGGGAGGGGGGCCCAGTACTTC. Amino acid sequence: CASSLSPRTGRGAQYF.

This clonotype was counted ten times or more. V gene TRBV3-1 combines with J gene TRBJ2-3; D call uncertain. Germline V gene data show CDR1 as LGHDT and CDR2 as YNNKEL (reference sequence). The V end lost 4 bases, the J end lost 0 bases, and 17 bases lay between the germline ends. This CDR3 has 17 residues. The CDR3 loop is CASSPSASLLSTDTQYF. The CDR3 bases are TGTGCCAGCAGCCCATCAGCCTCGTTGCTTAGCACAGATACGCAGTATTTT.

This clonotype was seen ten or more times. This chain joins TRBV10-3 and TRBJ2-2; D is possibly TRBD1 (6 bases). There are 14 residues in the CDR3. With 6 bases removed from V and 4 bases from J, the gap between germline ends came to 12 bases. Germline V lookup: CDR1 ENHRY, CDR2 SYGVKD. DNA for the CDR3: TGTGCCATCAGGGGGGACACATTCACCGGGGAGCTGTTTTTT. It encodes CAIRGDTFTGELFF.

This clonotype was counted ten times or more. CDR3 nucleotide sequence: TGTGCCAGCAGGGACACAGGGGGCACAGATACGCAGTATTTT. Amino acids: CASRDTGGTDTQYF. This sequence joins TRBV12-3 or TRBV12-4 and TRBJ2-3; 7 bases align to TRBD1. This CDR3 has 14 residues. With 6 bases clipped from V and 1 base from J, the junction kept 4 bases outside the gene matches.

This clonotype was seen more than once but under ten times. The CDR3 loop is CSLYRDHEQFF. As DNA, the CDR3 is TGCAGCTTGTACAGGGATCATGAGCAGTTCTTC. The V and J genes are TRBV29-1 and TRBJ2-1; possible D gene TRBD1, 6 bases. CDR3 length: 11 residues. The germline V gene has CDR1 SQVTM and CDR2 ANQGSEA. Trimming shortened V by 8 bases and J by 8 bases, and 13 bases separated the two germline ends.

The CDR3 bases are TGCGCCAGCAGCCAAGCGGGGCAGGCGGGTATATTTTCCTACGAGCAGTACTTC. Protein product: CASSQAGQAGIFSYEQYF. The genes are TRBV4-1 and TRBJ2-7, with D perhaps matching TRBD1 or TRBD2 (5 bases each). Looked up from germline, CDR1 is MGHRA and CDR2 is YSYEKL. The CDR3 is 18 amino acids. The V end was cut by 1 base, the J end by 1 base, with 20 bases between.

This clonotype was found many times. This rearrangement joins TRBV4-2 to TRBJ2-3; D remains ambiguous. Germline V gene sequence: CDR1 LGHNA, CDR2 YNFKEQ. The CDR3 covers 13 residues. V lost 0 bases to trimming and J lost 5 bases, with 6 bases between them. The CDR3 coding sequence is TGTGCCAGCAGCCAAGATCAAGGAGATACGCAGTATTTT. This codes for CASSQDQGDTQYF.

V usage is TRBV6-1 and J usage is TRBJ1-5, with no clear D. Germline V lookup: CDR1 MNHNS, CDR2 SASEGT. CDR3 length: 13 residues. This chain's CDR3 is CAGGIGNNQPQHF. The CDR3 bases are TGTGCAGGAGGGATCGGTAACAATCAGCCCCAGCATTTT.

The table lists this clonotype with many counts. The V gene is TRBV12-3 or TRBV12-4, the J gene TRBJ1-5, with D possibly TRBD1 on 5 matching bases. This CDR3 is 15 amino acids long. Trimming took 1 base from V and 1 from J, leaving 8 bases between them. The chain's CDR3 is CASSLGGLSNQPQHF. The CDR3 DNA reads TGTGCCAGCAGTTTAGGGGGACTAAGCAATCAGCCCCAGCATTTT.

This clonotype was seen at least ten times. This chain links TRBV12-3 or TRBV12-4 with TRBJ2-2; maybe TRBD1 (6 bases). There are 15 residues in the CDR3. V lost 5 bases and J 9 bases, leaving 19 bases between the germline ends. The CDR3: CASSIDRRLFRELFF. As DNA, the CDR3 is TGTGCCAGCAGTATCGACAGGCGGCTGTTCAGGGAGCTGTTTTTT.

This clonotype came up many times. The CDR3 reads CASSSGLAGGRISYNEQFF. In DNA form, the CDR3 reads TGTGCCAGCAGCTCGGGACTAGCGGGAGGCCGAATCTCCTACAATGAGCAGTTCTTC. The chain has TRBV11-2 and TRBJ2-1; 15 bases fit TRBD2. V dropped 4 bases and J dropped 0; count of bases not matched to a gene: 7. Germline assignment: CDR1 SGHAT and CDR2 FQNNGV. The CDR3 spans 19 residues. The complete variable domain, with remaining parts taken from reference TRBV11-2 and TRBJ2-1, reads EAGVAQSPRYKIIEKRQSVAFWCNPISGHATLYWYQQILGQGPKLLIQFQNNGVVDDSQLPKDRFSAERLKGVDSTLKIQPAKLEDSAVYLCASSSGLAGGRISYNEQFFGPGTRLTVL.

This clonotype was seen many times. V usage is TRBV20-1 and J usage is TRBJ2-5; no definite D call. The CDR3 is 16 amino acids. Trimming left V 2 bases short and J 0 bases short, with 16 bases between. The germline V gene has CDR1 DFQATT and CDR2 SNEGSKA (reference sequence). DNA of the CDR3: TGCAGTGCTAGATCCCTGGCACGCGCGTACCAAGAGACCCAGTACTTC. Its translation is CSARSLARAYQETQYF.

This chain joins TRBV7-7 and TRBJ2-1, with D unresolved. The CDR3 extends over 15 amino acids. CDR1 is SSHAT, CDR2 FNYEAQ, per germline (reference sequence). Trimming pared 5 bases from V and 2 bases from J, leaving 13 bases between. The CDR3 here is CASSPTGLTYNEQFF. The CDR3 DNA follows: TGTGCCAGCAGCCCGACGGGCCTTACCTACAATGAGCAGTTCTTC.

The chain has TRBV5-1 and TRBJ1-1, with unresolved D. Trimming took 2 bases from V and 3 from J, leaving 8 bases between them. CDR3 length equals 13 residues. Germline loops: CDR1 SGHRS, CDR2 YFSETQ. This CDR3 is CASSFPEHTEAFF. DNA for the CDR3: TGCGCCAGCAGCTTTCCGGAACACACTGAAGCTTTCTTT.

This clonotype was seen repeatedly, ten times or more. The V and J genes are TRBV6-2 or TRBV6-3 and TRBJ2-7; 11 bases align to TRBD1. The J segment lost 4 bases and the V segment lost 5 bases, leaving 4 bases of the junction unmatched. CDR3 length: 14 amino acids. Germline values: CDR1 MNHEY, CDR2 SVGEGT. The CDR3 DNA sequence: TGTGCCAGCAGTACATGGGACAGGGGGTACGAGCAGTACTTC. Translation gives CASSTWDRGYEQYF.

This clonotype was seen many times. The chain couples TRBV2 to TRBJ2-1; D is perhaps TRBD1 or TRBD2 (5 bases each). This CDR3 has 15 amino acids. Trimming removed 4 bases at V and 3 bases at J, with 13 bases between. Germline V gene sequence: CDR1 SNHLY, CDR2 FYNNEI. This CDR3 is CASSGSGQLYNEQFF. The CDR3 DNA follows: TGTGCCAGCAGTGGAAGCGGACAACTCTACAATGAGCAGTTCTTC.

This chain links TRBV7-9 with TRBJ2-5, with 15 positions matching TRBD2. Per germline, CDR1 SEHNR and CDR2 FQNEAQ (reference sequence). The CDR3 spans 16 residues. V lost 5 bases and J lost 4; bases outside the gene matches: 5. The CDR3 sequence: CASSQWTSGRAETQYF. CDR3 bases: TGTGCCAGCAGCCAGTGGACTAGCGGGAGGGCAGAGACCCAGTACTTC.

This rearrangement joins TRBV2 to TRBJ2-1; 8 bases are a match to TRBD2. The CDR3 runs to 15 residues. V lost 5 bases, J lost 2 bases, and 5 bases stayed unmatched. The germline V gene encodes CDR1 SNHLY and CDR2 FYNNEI. For the CDR3, the DNA is TGTGCCAGCAGTTTCTGGCGGGGGGCCTACAATGAGCAGTTCTTC. It yields the protein CASSFWRGAYNEQFF.

The sample holds many counts of this clonotype. The chain uses TRBV11-2 and TRBJ2-2; 9 bases are shared with TRBD2. CDR3 length: 18 residues. Germline assignment: CDR1 SGHAT and CDR2 FQNNGV. After removal of 4 bases from V and 0 bases from J, the junction contained 9 bases not matched to a gene. The CDR3 nucleotides read TGTGCCAGCAGCTCCCGCGCGGGAGGGTTCGCGAACACCGGGGAGCTGTTTTTT. Its translation: CASSSRAGGFANTGELFF.

In this sample, this clonotype turned up many times. The CDR3 bases are TGTGCCAGCAGTTACGGGGTAGCGGGCACCTACGAGCAGTACTTC. Protein: CASSYGVAGTYEQYF. This chain connects TRBV6-1 to TRBJ2-7; 7 bases align to TRBD2. The CDR3 is made up of 15 amino acids. The germline V gene has CDR1 MNHNS and CDR2 SASEGT. The trim removed 5 bases at V and 2 bases at J, leaving 9 bases unmatched.